This section outlines one TCR beta chain sequence together with its context. Its antigen is not identified. Treatment noted: about 20 received Ad26.COV2.S at low or high dose, single or two shots; about 5 received placebo; per-sample allocation not given. After the first vaccine or placebo injection, samples were drawn on day 63. This specimen belongs to a study of Ad26.COV2.S vaccination and SARS-CoV-2 variants. General study points: The TCR breadth and depth analyses may have produced an underestimate of total T cell responses.

Profiled with immunoSEQ multiplex PCR; TCRdb holds only in-frame clones, not every one. The table lists 400,000 to 450,000 clones, 90% of them singletons, with approximately 12% in the top ten. The V segment lost 4 bases and the J segment 5 bases; nucleotides outside the gene matches: 7. Germline-derived CDR1 and CDR2 are SGHNT and YYREEE (reference sequence). CDR3 size: 15 residues. The specimen was peripheral blood, collected in a trial of Ad26.COV2.S vaccine versus placebo. This rearrangement joins TRBV5-4 to TRBJ2-1; 9 positions match TRBD1. The receptor's source is a person between 18 and 65 years old who received the Ad26.COV2.S COVID-19 vaccine or a placebo. This CDR3 is CASSRTGEENNEQFF. The CDR3 coding sequence is TGTGCCAGCAGCAGGACAGGGGAAGAGAACAATGAGCAGTTCTTC.